This T cell receptor (beta chain) was identified during a study of shared clonotypes between healthy human individuals. On the study more broadly: Contributing individuals were a couple of females and a few males aged 18 to 49.

The V gene's germline CDR1 is MGHDK and CDR2 SYGVNS. CDR3 length equals 14 residues. After removal of 9 bases from V and 0 bases from J, the junction contained 5 bases not matched to a gene. Overall study findings and caveats: Relative to their counterparts shared across all four donors, non-shared clonotypes exhibited diminished generation probabilities.

In the case of this clone: Its antigen is currently unknown.

The deep-level immunoSEQ assay was used. Repertoires were generated with immunoSEQ multiplex PCR, while TCRdb's copy carries only in-frame clones and drops some. Of about 2.4 million clones listed, over 85% were seen once; the top ten hold around 0.37%. The sample was naive CD4+ T cells from PBMCs. Stated subset: CD45RA+ positively selected. This sequence originates from a man between 18 and 35 years old in good health. Some clones in this sample may be carry-over from other donors' samples. The rearrangement uses TRBV25-1 and TRBJ2-3, with 8 nucleotides matching TRBD2. Here the CDR3 reads CASSGDTSTDTQYF. CDR3 sequence (DNA): TGTGCCAGTAGCGGGGACACTAGCACAGATACGCAGTATTTT.